Below, 25 T cell receptor beta chains from the same sample are listed, as sequenced in a study of cytomegalovirus exposure and HLA in healthy donors. Some clones are missing from TCRdb's copy, which holds only in-frame ones; the method was immunoSEQ multiplex PCR. The sample consists of roughly 98,000 clones, around 88% of them appearing once. Sample: PBMCs. These TCRs come from a young woman in good health and CMV-seronegative.

The chain carries TRBV5-4 and TRBJ2-6; the D gene is possibly TRBD2 (5 bases). Trimming pared 4 bases from V and 2 bases from J, leaving 22 bases between. CDR3 length equals 19 residues. Germline CDR1 SGHNT, CDR2 YYREEE (reference sequence). The CDR3 protein is CASSPPLRVVSPGANVLTF. In DNA, the CDR3 is TGTGCCAGCAGCCCCCCCCTGAGGGTTGTGTCCCCTGGGGCCAACGTCCTGACTTTC.

This chain uses TRBV11-3 with TRBJ2-3; 8 bases map to TRBD2. V shed 5 bases, J shed 0 bases, and the junction held 10 bases outside the gene matches. The CDR3 spans 17 residues. CDR1 is SGHNT, CDR2 YENEEA, per germline. CDR3 amino acids: CASSHQAGDTSTDTQYF. DNA for the CDR3: TGTGCCAGCAGCCATCAAGCGGGGGATACTAGCACAGATACGCAGTATTTT.

The chain links TRBV27 to TRBJ1-5; 7 bases map to TRBD1. CDR3 size: 15 residues. J was trimmed by 4 bases and V by 6 bases; bases with no gene match: 9. In germline, CDR1 is MNHEY, CDR2 SMNVEV (reference sequence). The DNA of the CDR3 is TGTGCCAGCAGCCAAATCCCACAGGGGAATCAGCCCCAGCATTTT. Translation: CASSQIPQGNQPQHF.

The J gene is TRBJ1-5, the V gene TRBV15; D is unresolved. The V end lost 1 base, the J end lost 5 bases, and 6 bases lay between the germline ends. The CDR3 is 13 amino acids. Germline lookup yields CDR1 LNHNV and CDR2 YYDKDF (reference sequence). For the CDR3, the DNA is TGTGCCACCAGCAGAGGACGGGATCAGCCCCAGCATTTT. Encoded protein: CATSRGRDQPQHF.

The chain carries TRBV4-2 and TRBJ2-5, with D tentatively TRBD1 (7 bases). Trimming left V 4 bases short and J 5 bases short, with 20 bases between. The CDR3 is 16 residues long. The germline CDR1 and CDR2 sequences are LGHNA and YNFKEQ. The CDR3 region is CASSPGAGGNVETQYF. CDR3 bases: TGTGCCAGCAGCCCCGGGGCAGGGGGGAATGTGGAGACCCAGTACTTC.

The CDR3, as DNA: TGTGCCAGCAGTTTAATGTCGTCGACACACGAGCAGTTCTTC. It codes for CASSLMSSTHEQFF. The chain couples TRBV27 to TRBJ2-1; D gene unclear. Germline V gene lookup returns CDR1 MNHEY and CDR2 SMNVEV (reference sequence). The CDR3 is 14 residues long. V was clipped by 2 bases and J by 10 bases, with 15 bases between them.

The J gene is TRBJ2-3, the V gene TRBV18, with TRBD2 matching 8 bases. Germline V CDR1 and CDR2: KGHSH, LQKENI. This CDR3 is 16 amino acids long. The trim removed 1 base at V and 2 bases at J, leaving 5 bases unmatched. The CDR3 DNA follows: TGTGCCAGCTCACCACTCGGCGGGAGGTACACAGATACGCAGTATTTT. Its protein product is CASSPLGGRYTDTQYF.

The sample holds one count of this clone. The chain employs TRBV6-5 and TRBJ2-1; the D is unclear. Trimming removed 4 bases from V and 1 base from J, with 8 bases in between. Germline V gene sequence: CDR1 MNHEY, CDR2 SVGAGI. The CDR3 is 14 amino acids. The CDR3 nucleotides are TGTGCCAGCAGTTCCCCCGGGTCCTACAATGAGCAGTTCTTC. Translated, it gives CASSSPGSYNEQFF.

The genes are TRBV13 and TRBJ2-7, with TRBD1 identical over 7 bases. Germline values: CDR1 PRHDT, CDR2 FYEKMQ (reference sequence). The junction had 16 bases not matched to a gene; V was cut back by 5 bases and J by 3 bases. The CDR3 consists of 17 residues. DNA for the CDR3: TGTGCCAGCAGCATCCGGAACGACAGGGTCGGGCACTACGAGCAGTACTTC. Translating gives CASSIRNDRVGHYEQYF.

The rearrangement joins TRBV5-1 to TRBJ2-5, with 9 bases fitting TRBD2. Per germline, CDR1 SGHRS and CDR2 YFSETQ. V trimming: 2 bases; J trimming: 7 bases; junction bases outside the gene matches: 18. This CDR3 is 18 amino acids long. This CDR3 is CASSLRSGSGGPSGTQYF. CDR3 DNA sequence: TGCGCCAGCAGCTTAAGGTCGGGGAGCGGGGGGCCCTCGGGGACCCAGTACTTC.

J is TRBJ2-1 and V is TRBV2, with 14 positions matching TRBD2. The junction had 15 bases not matched to a gene; V was cut back by 9 bases and J by 8 bases. CDR3 length equals 17 residues. Germline V CDR1 and CDR2: SNHLY, FYNNEI. The CDR3 spells CARAPPGLAGAVHEQFF. CDR3 nucleotides: TGTGCCAGAGCCCCCCCGGGACTAGCGGGAGCGGTGCATGAGCAGTTCTTC.

V gene TRBV7-2 combines with J gene TRBJ1-5; D gene unclear. V lost 1 base to trimming and J lost 7 bases, with 8 bases between them. The CDR3 is 13 amino acids. Germline V gives CDR1 SGHTA, CDR2 FQGNSA. The CDR3 nucleotides are TGTGCCAGCAGCTTAGGCGATGAGCAGCCCCAGCATTTT. Protein sequence: CASSLGDEQPQHF.

The V and J genes are TRBV14 and TRBJ1-1; D uncertain. Germline V gene lookup returns CDR1 SGHDN and CDR2 FVKESK. This CDR3 is built from 14 residues. V dropped 1 base and J dropped 1 base, with 7 bases sitting between them. CDR3: CASSQVLWNTEAFF. CDR3 DNA: TGTGCCAGCAGCCAAGTCCTCTGGAACACTGAAGCTTTCTTT.

This clone was picked up one time. This chain connects TRBV5-1 to TRBJ2-7, with a tentative D call TRBD1 (5 bases). Trimming removed 4 bases from V and 1 base from J, with 18 bases in between. This CDR3 region has 16 residues. Germline V gives CDR1 SGHRS, CDR2 YFSETQ. For the CDR3, the DNA is TGCGCCAGCAGCACCGGCCCGGAAAAGGGGTCCTACGAGCAGTACTTC. Encoded protein: CASSTGPEKGSYEQYF.

The rearrangement links TRBV15 to TRBJ1-4; 10 nucleotides agree with TRBD1. CDR1 is LNHNV, CDR2 YYDKDF, per germline (reference sequence). The CDR3 length is 16 residues. The V segment lost 2 bases and the J segment 6 bases; nucleotides outside the gene matches: 6. The CDR3 coding sequence is TGTGCCACCAGCAGAACCACCGGGACAGGGGATGAAAAACTGTTTTTT. Amino acids: CATSRTTGTGDEKLFF.

The chain is built from TRBV5-1 and TRBJ2-7; 7 positions agree with TRBD1. This CDR3 has 14 residues. Per germline, CDR1 SGHRS and CDR2 YFSETQ. The junction had 5 bases not matched to a gene; V was cut back by 0 bases and J by 5 bases. CDR3 DNA: TGCGCCAGCAGCTTGGCGGCAGGGGGTCACGAGCAGTACTTC. This codes for CASSLAAGGHEQYF.

The rearrangement joins TRBV9 to TRBJ2-3; 12 bases agree with TRBD2. Looked up from germline, CDR1 is SGDLS and CDR2 is YYNGEE. The CDR3 loop spans 15 amino acids. V lost 4 bases to trimming and J lost 6 bases; unmatched junction nucleotides: 6. The CDR3 reads CASSLGTSGSDTQYF. Here the CDR3 DNA reads TGTGCCAGCAGCCTCGGGACTAGCGGGTCTGATACGCAGTATTTT.

The rearrangement uses TRBV11-2 and TRBJ2-3; 7 bases line up with TRBD2. The CDR3 runs 16 residues. Germline V gives CDR1 SGHAT, CDR2 FQNNGV. V shed 2 bases and J 0 bases; nucleotides not matched to a gene: 5. DNA of the CDR3: TGTGCCAGCAGCTTATCAAGCGGGATTAGCACAGATACGCAGTATTTT. It specifies CASSLSSGISTDTQYF. Together with reference TRBV11-2 and TRBJ2-3, the CDR3 gives the full variable domain: EAGVAQSPRYKIIEKRQSVAFWCNPISGHATLYWYQQILGQGPKLLIQFQNNGVVDDSQLPKDRFSAERLKGVDSTLKIQPAKLEDSAVYLCASSLSSGISTDTQYFGPGTRLTVL.

The V gene is TRBV20-1, the J gene TRBJ2-1, with D maybe TRBD2 (6 bases). Trimming removed 3 bases from V and 6 bases from J, with 6 bases in between. The length of the CDR3 is 11 residues. Germline V gene data show CDR1 as DFQATT and CDR2 as SNEGSKA (reference sequence). This CDR3 is CSAREGNEQFF. CDR3 coding DNA: TGCAGTGCTAGGGAGGGCAATGAGCAGTTCTTC.

The chain carries TRBV18 and TRBJ1-1; D gene unclear. V lost 6 bases, J lost 7 bases, and 15 bases lay in between. CDR1 KGHSH and CDR2 LQKENI come from the germline V gene. The CDR3 is made up of 13 amino acids. The CDR3 region has the DNA TGTGCCAGCTCCGACAAATCCACCCGTGAAGCTTTCTTT. It codes for CASSDKSTREAFF.

This sequence joins TRBV11-2 and TRBJ2-3; 7 nucleotides line up with TRBD2. Trimming removed 4 bases from V and 4 bases from J; junction bases left unmatched: 11. This CDR3 region has 16 residues. Germline values: CDR1 SGHAT, CDR2 FQNNGV. The CDR3: CASSSLSGGVPDTQYF. The CDR3, as DNA: TGTGCCAGCAGCTCTCTTTCGGGGGGAGTCCCAGATACGCAGTATTTT.

CDR3 amino acids: CASSAGGGGQPQHF. For the CDR3, the DNA is TGTGCCAGCAGTGCAGGGGGCGGTGGTCAGCCCCAGCATTTT. The chain joins TRBV6-1 to TRBJ1-5, with 8 positions matching TRBD1. Germline V gene data show CDR1 as MNHNS and CDR2 as SASEGT. With 4 bases clipped from V and 6 bases from J, the junction kept 5 bases outside the gene matches. The CDR3 is 14 amino acids.

This clone was counted only a few times. This chain uses TRBV7-9 with TRBJ2-1; no clear D gene. This CDR3 is built from 18 residues. V was shortened by 1 base and J by 5 bases, with 21 bases between the two germline ends. From germline, CDR1 is SEHNR and CDR2 FQNEAQ (reference sequence). CDR3 nucleotides: TGTGCCAGCAGCTTAGACGACTTTAAACTGAGGAGAAACAATGAGCAGTTCTTC. Translation gives CASSLDDFKLRRNNEQFF.

The chain links TRBV19 to TRBJ1-2; 8 bases fit TRBD1. Germline V CDR1 and CDR2: LNHDA, SQIVND (reference sequence). J lost 4 bases, V lost 6 bases, and 7 bases had no gene match. The CDR3 is 14 amino acids. CDR3 residues: CASSPTGVVYGYTF. The CDR3, as DNA: TGTGCCAGTAGCCCGACAGGGGTAGTCTATGGCTACACCTTC.

This sequence joins TRBV5-3 and TRBJ2-5; 8 nucleotides line up with TRBD2. TRBV5-3 is assigned to the ORF class and has an uncertain function. The CDR3 has 17 amino acids. The CDR3 is CAPGLGLAGDKRGTQYF. The CDR3 nucleotides read TGTGCTCCCGGGTTAGGGCTAGCGGGTGATAAGCGAGGGACCCAGTACTTC.